These 30 T cell receptor beta chains were sequenced from one sample in a study of shared clonotypes between healthy human individuals. In the naive CD8 group, cells lacked CD45RO and were positively selected for CCR7, so terminally differentiated effector memory CD45RA+ cells were left out. TCRdb's table, derived via immunoSEQ multiplex PCR, lists solely in-frame clones and lacks some. Among over 800,000 clones, 80% to 95% were seen once, and the ten largest hold 20% to 30%. Sample: naive CD8+ T cells sorted from blood. These receptors originate from a man in his thirties or forties in good health.

The chain employs TRBV18 and TRBJ1-1, with 8 nucleotides matching TRBD1. The germline CDR1 and CDR2 sequences are KGHSH and LQKENI. There are 18 residues in the CDR3. Losses at the gene ends were 0 bases for V and 7 bases for J; bases not matched to a gene: 16. The CDR3 nucleotides are TGTGCCAGCTCACCACCCGCCCTTTATGACAGGGGCGACCATGAAGCTTTCTTT. Translated: CASSPPALYDRGDHEAFF.

CDR3 sequence: CASSDGRSNTDTQYF. CDR3 bases: TGTGCCAGCAGCGACGGGCGGAGCAACACAGATACGCAGTATTTT. This chain connects TRBV7-9 to TRBJ2-3; D not certain. CDR3 size: 15 residues. The germline CDR1 and CDR2 sequences are SEHNR and FQNEAQ (reference sequence). Trimming took 5 bases from V and 2 from J, leaving 14 bases between them.

This clone was detected many times. Other DNA sequences in the same sample also yield this CDR3. The rearrangement uses TRBV6-4 and TRBJ2-2, with unresolved D. Germline CDR1 MRHNA, CDR2 SNTAGT. V shed 3 bases and J shed 4 bases, with 6 bases lying between them. The CDR3 extends over 13 amino acids. CDR3 DNA sequence: TGTGCCAGCAGTGATGGAAGCACCGGGGAGCTGTTTTTT. Translating gives CASSDGSTGELFF.

This sequence joins TRBV28 and TRBJ2-5; D perhaps matches TRBD1 (6 bases). Trimming cost V 4 bases and J 4 bases, with 10 bases left between them. CDR1 and CDR2 (germline): MDHEN, SYDVKM. The CDR3 length is 13 residues. CDR3 sequence reads: CASSSQQGETQYF. The CDR3 DNA sequence: TGTGCCAGCAGTTCCCAACAGGGAGAGACCCAGTACTTC.

The chain carries TRBV28 and TRBJ2-1; 11 bases are a match to TRBD2. The length of the CDR3 is 14 residues. CDR1 is MDHEN and CDR2 is SYDVKM in the germline V gene. J gave up 7 bases and V 7 bases, and 6 bases lay outside the gene matches. Here the CDR3 DNA reads TGTGCCAGCATTGGACTAGCGGGTCCAAATGAGCAGTTCTTC. Its protein product is CASIGLAGPNEQFF. Drawing the rest from reference TRBV28 and TRBJ2-1, the complete variable domain is DVKVTQSSRYLVKRTGEKVFLECVQDMDHENMFWYRQDPGLGLRLIYFSYDVKMKEKGDIPEGYSVSREKKERFSLILESASTNQTSMYLCASIGLAGPNEQFFGPGTRLTVL.

This clone was recorded a few times. This chain uses TRBV7-9 with TRBJ2-1; possibly TRBD2 for D (5 bases). Germline V gene lookup returns CDR1 SEHNR and CDR2 FQNEAQ (reference sequence). V lost 2 bases to trimming and J lost 2 bases, with 13 bases between them. The CDR3 runs to 16 residues. CDR3 DNA sequence: TGTGCCAGCAGCTTATACGCCGCGGGTGCCTACAATGAGCAGTTCTTC. Encoded protein: CASSLYAAGAYNEQFF.

This clone occurred once. The V gene is TRBV7-9, the J gene TRBJ2-7, with D possibly being TRBD1 (6 bases). Germline V gives CDR1 SEHNR, CDR2 FQNEAQ (reference sequence). V was clipped by 7 bases and J by 3 bases, with 16 bases between them. There are 14 residues in the CDR3. The CDR3, as DNA: TGTGCCAGCATCCACAGGGACCAATACTACGAGCAGTACTTC. Amino acid sequence: CASIHRDQYYEQYF.

The chain employs TRBV5-4 and TRBJ2-7, with a tentative D call TRBD2 (7 bases). CDR3 length: 13 residues. V lost 5 bases to trimming and J lost 4 bases, with 13 bases between them. Germline assignment: CDR1 SGHNT and CDR2 YYREEE (reference sequence). In DNA, the CDR3 is TGTGCCAGCAGACGCCGGGGGGCATACGAGCAGTACTTC. Its protein is CASRRRGAYEQYF. The full variable domain, completed using reference TRBV5-4 and TRBJ2-7, is ETGVTQSPTHLIKTRGQQVTLRCSSQSGHNTVSWYQQALGQGPQFIFQYYREEENGRGNFPPRFSGLQFPNYSSELNVNALELDDSALYLCASRRRGAYEQYFGPGTRLTVT.

This clone was observed a single time. V and J are TRBV28 and TRBJ2-7, with TRBD1 identical over 8 bases. Germline V CDR1 and CDR2: MDHEN, SYDVKM. The CDR3 loop spans 15 amino acids. V trimming: 4 bases; J trimming: 5 bases; junction bases outside the gene matches: 10. CDR3 region: CASSYRGTRKDEQYF. The CDR3 DNA is TGTGCCAGCAGTTACAGGGGGACAAGAAAAGACGAGCAGTACTTC.

J is TRBJ2-6 and V is TRBV4-3; 11 nucleotides align to TRBD1. Germline-derived CDR1 and CDR2 are LGHNA and YSLEER. After removal of 0 bases from V and 1 base from J, the junction contained 8 bases not matched to a gene. This CDR3 spans 20 amino acids. CDR3 coding DNA: TGCGCCAGCAGCCAAGAATTAGGAGGACAGGGGGCATCTGGGGCCAACGTCCTGACTTTC. This gives the protein CASSQELGGQGASGANVLTF.

This clone has a single count. The V and J genes are TRBV18 and TRBJ2-1, with D hard to call. Trimming removed 5 bases at V and 10 bases at J, with 12 bases between. The V gene's germline CDR1 is KGHSH and CDR2 LQKENI. The CDR3 spans 12 residues. The CDR3 reads CASSADLREQFF. In DNA, the CDR3 is TGTGCCAGCTCAGCCGACCTCCGGGAGCAGTTCTTC.

The chain joins TRBV28 to TRBJ2-1; D not certain. The V gene's germline CDR1 is MDHEN and CDR2 SYDVKM. This CDR3 has 15 residues. The V end lost 5 bases, the J end lost 0 bases, and 11 bases lay between the germline ends. DNA of the CDR3: TGTGCCAGCAGTCCCCGCGAGGACTCCTACAATGAGCAGTTCTTC. Translation: CASSPREDSYNEQFF.

The rearrangement uses TRBV29-1 and TRBJ2-1; TRBD2 matches 9 bases. The CDR3 consists of 14 residues. V gave up 1 base and J gave up 4 bases; unmatched junction bases: 2. The germline V gene encodes CDR1 SQVTM and CDR2 ANQGSEA. CDR3 amino acids: CSVEGREGYNEQFF. Here the CDR3 DNA reads TGCAGCGTTGAAGGGCGGGAGGGGTACAATGAGCAGTTCTTC.

The chain uses TRBV4-1 and TRBJ2-7, with 13 nucleotides matching TRBD2. V lost 4 bases and J lost 3; bases outside the gene matches: 9. From germline, CDR1 is MGHRA and CDR2 YSYEKL. The CDR3 loop spans 17 amino acids. The CDR3 nucleotides are TGCGCCAGCAGCCCTTACGCAGGGACTAGCGGGAACTACGAGCAGTACTTC. Translation gives CASSPYAGTSGNYEQYF.

This clone was detected only a few times. The V and J genes are TRBV7-9 and TRBJ1-2; no definite D call. Germline lookup yields CDR1 SEHNR and CDR2 FQNEAQ (reference sequence). CDR3 length: 11 amino acids. CDR3 coding DNA: TGTGCGGCTGACGTGGGCTATGGCTACACCTTC. Its translation: CAADVGYGYTF.

Only one count was recorded for this clone. The rearrangement uses TRBV29-1 and TRBJ2-2; 8 nucleotides agree with TRBD1. The CDR3 has 12 amino acids. The germline CDR1 and CDR2 sequences are SQVTM and ANQGSEA. The CDR3 loop is CGVSTGAGELFF. The CDR3 bases are TGCGGAGTCTCGACAGGGGCCGGGGAGCTGTTTTTT.

The rearrangement uses TRBV15 and TRBJ2-7; the D gene is possibly TRBD1 (6 bases). Trimming shortened V by 3 bases and J by 4 bases, and 10 bases separated the two germline ends. This CDR3 has 13 amino acids. In germline, CDR1 is LNHNV, CDR2 YYDKDF (reference sequence). The CDR3 loop reads CATSSSTGYEQYF. The CDR3, as DNA: TGTGCCACCAGCAGTTCTACAGGGTACGAGCAGTACTTC. Full variable domain (outside the CDR3, taken from reference TRBV15 and TRBJ2-7): DAMVIQNPRYQVTQFGKPVTLSCSQTLNHNVMYWYQQKSSQAPKLLFHYYDKDFNNEADTPDNFQSRRPNTSFCFLDIRSPGLGDTAMYLCATSSSTGYEQYFGPGTRLTVT.

As concerns this clone: A read error may produce the germline difference seen at one junction end. The chain recombines TRBV13 with TRBJ1-4, with TRBD1 identical over 7 bases. The CDR3 length is 12 residues. Germline-derived CDR1 and CDR2 are PRHDT and FYEKMQ (reference sequence). CDR3 DNA: TGTGCCAGCAGCTTAGGCCCCGACAGGGTGGTTTTT. Amino acid sequence: CASSLGPDRVVF.

The chain uses TRBV6-5 and TRBJ2-7; D remains ambiguous. The CDR3 spans 14 residues. The germline V gene has CDR1 MNHEY and CDR2 SVGAGI. V dropped 5 bases and J dropped 3 bases, with 14 bases sitting between them. CDR3 residues: CASSVGQFGYEQYF. CDR3 sequence (DNA): TGTGCCAGCAGTGTAGGTCAGTTCGGCTACGAGCAGTACTTC.

This clone was seen once. The chain employs TRBV15 and TRBJ2-7; 8 bases agree with TRBD2. The trim removed 4 bases at V and 5 bases at J, leaving 10 bases unmatched. Germline CDR1 and CDR2: LNHNV and YYDKDF (reference sequence). This CDR3 is built from 15 residues. The DNA of the CDR3 is TGTGCCACCAGCAACACCGGGACTAGTCGTCACGAGCAGTACTTC. Translated: CATSNTGTSRHEQYF.

The chain is built from TRBV7-6 and TRBJ2-7, with D hard to call. V gave up 2 bases and J gave up 0 bases, with 11 bases separating them. Germline values: CDR1 SGHVS, CDR2 FNYEAQ. The CDR3 contains 15 residues. The CDR3 bases are TGTGCCAGCAGCTTACGGGTCGAGAGCTCCTACGAGCAGTACTTC. Translation: CASSLRVESSYEQYF.

This clone was detected many times. Other nucleotide sequences in the sample specify the same CDR3. This chain links TRBV6-5 with TRBJ2-7; 11 positions agree with TRBD1. This CDR3 has 14 amino acids. CDR1 is MNHEY and CDR2 is SVGAGI in the germline V gene. After removal of 2 bases from V and 3 bases from J, the junction contained 0 bases not matched to a gene. This chain's CDR3 is CASSYGTGGYEQYF. The CDR3 DNA reads TGTGCCAGCAGTTACGGGACAGGGGGCTACGAGCAGTACTTC.

This clone was detected once. The V call is TRBV6-5, the J call TRBJ1-6; possibly TRBD1 for D (6 bases). In germline, CDR1 is MNHEY, CDR2 SVGAGI. This CDR3 region has 13 residues. V dropped 6 bases and J dropped 9 bases, with 12 bases sitting between them. The DNA of the CDR3 is TGTGCCAGCAGCCTCACAGGGCCTTCACCCCTCCACTTT. It encodes CASSLTGPSPLHF.

The chain is built from TRBV10-3 and TRBJ2-7; D not certain. V lost 8 bases and J lost 2, with 19 bases in between. The CDR3 runs to 15 residues. Germline V gives CDR1 ENHRY, CDR2 SYGVKD. In nucleotides, the CDR3 is TGTGCCATCTCGGACGCCGGCGCGCGTGCCTACGAGCAGTACTTC. It encodes CAISDAGARAYEQYF.

DNA of the CDR3: TGTGCCAGCATGCAGTTCACAGGGTTTTCCTACGAGCAGTACTTC. Its translation: CASMQFTGFSYEQYF. This chain joins TRBV11-2 and TRBJ2-7; D possibly corresponds to TRBD1 (6 bases). This CDR3 has 15 amino acids. Germline loops: CDR1 SGHAT, CDR2 FQNNGV. V was trimmed by 7 bases and J by 1 base, leaving 17 bases between them.

The chain links TRBV2 to TRBJ2-7; D remains ambiguous. Trimming removed 3 bases from V and 3 bases from J, with 12 bases in between. The CDR3 is 14 residues long. Germline-derived CDR1 and CDR2 are SNHLY and FYNNEI. The CDR3 loop reads CASSEVIRYYEQYF. In DNA, the CDR3 is TGTGCCAGCAGTGAGGTTATAAGATACTACGAGCAGTACTTC.

This rearrangement joins TRBV7-6 to TRBJ2-3; 8 nucleotides align to TRBD2. Germline values: CDR1 SGHVS, CDR2 FNYEAQ. Trimming at V came to 1 base and at J to 0 bases, leaving 9 bases not matched to a gene. CDR3 size: 18 residues. CDR3: CASSLVGTRSASTDTQYF. Written as DNA, the CDR3 is TGTGCCAGCAGCTTAGTTGGGACTAGATCCGCTAGCACAGATACGCAGTATTTT.

The chain recombines TRBV5-8 with TRBJ1-1; 8 bases fit TRBD1. This CDR3 has 17 amino acids. V lost 0 bases to trimming and J lost 0 bases; unmatched junction nucleotides: 7. Germline V lookup: CDR1 SGHTS, CDR2 YDEGEE. CDR3 sequence: CASSLVGTGLMNTEAFF. In DNA, the CDR3 is TGTGCCAGCAGCTTGGTGGGGACAGGATTAATGAACACTGAAGCTTTCTTT.

This chain uses TRBV9 with TRBJ2-7, with D perhaps TRBD1 or TRBD2 (5 bases each). This CDR3 is built from 15 residues. V shed 4 bases and J shed 0 bases, with 14 bases lying between them. Germline CDR1 reads SGDLS; CDR2 reads YYNGEE. The CDR3 DNA follows: TGTGCCAGCAGCCCCCTGGGACCGAACTCCTACGAGCAGTACTTC. Amino acids: CASSPLGPNSYEQYF.

The chain carries TRBV9 and TRBJ2-2; D tentatively fits TRBD1 or TRBD2 (5 bases each). Germline CDR1 SGDLS, CDR2 YYNGEE. This CDR3 spans 16 amino acids. Trimming removed 3 bases from V and 6 bases from J, with 18 bases in between. As DNA, the CDR3 is TGTGCCAGCAGCGCAGGGACCGCAGGCATCCCCGGGGAGCTGTTTTTT. It encodes CASSAGTAGIPGELFF.